This T cell receptor (beta chain) was identified during a study of blood T cell repertoires in COVID-19. CDR3 length equals 14 residues. With 7 bases clipped from V and 4 bases from J, the junction kept 9 bases outside the gene matches. Per germline, CDR1 LNHDA and CDR2 SQIVND (reference sequence). The method was immunoSEQ multiplex PCR; TCRdb's version includes in-frame clones alone and lacks a portion of them. The sample lists hundreds of thousands of clones; approximately 80% were seen once. Only one count was recorded for this clone. The receptor's source is a young man with acute COVID-19. The sequenced sample consisted of PBMCs or T cells enriched from blood (not recorded which). The chain uses TRBV19 and TRBJ1-2, with 7 bases matching TRBD1. The CDR3 DNA reads as TGTGCCAGTACGACCCCGGGACAGATCTATGGCTACACCTTC. Protein product: CASTTPGQIYGYTF.